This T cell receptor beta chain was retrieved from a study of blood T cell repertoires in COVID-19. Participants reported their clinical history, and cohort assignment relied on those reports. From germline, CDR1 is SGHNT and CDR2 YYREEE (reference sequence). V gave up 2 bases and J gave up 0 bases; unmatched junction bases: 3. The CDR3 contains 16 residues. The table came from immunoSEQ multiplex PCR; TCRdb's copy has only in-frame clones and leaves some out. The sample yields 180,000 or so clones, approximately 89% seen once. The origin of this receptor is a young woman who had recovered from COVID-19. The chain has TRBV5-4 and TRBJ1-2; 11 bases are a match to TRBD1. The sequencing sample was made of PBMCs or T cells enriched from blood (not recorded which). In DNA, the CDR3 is TGTGCCAGCAGCTTACCGGGACAGGGGGCTAACTATGGCTACACCTTC. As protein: CASSLPGQGANYGYTF.